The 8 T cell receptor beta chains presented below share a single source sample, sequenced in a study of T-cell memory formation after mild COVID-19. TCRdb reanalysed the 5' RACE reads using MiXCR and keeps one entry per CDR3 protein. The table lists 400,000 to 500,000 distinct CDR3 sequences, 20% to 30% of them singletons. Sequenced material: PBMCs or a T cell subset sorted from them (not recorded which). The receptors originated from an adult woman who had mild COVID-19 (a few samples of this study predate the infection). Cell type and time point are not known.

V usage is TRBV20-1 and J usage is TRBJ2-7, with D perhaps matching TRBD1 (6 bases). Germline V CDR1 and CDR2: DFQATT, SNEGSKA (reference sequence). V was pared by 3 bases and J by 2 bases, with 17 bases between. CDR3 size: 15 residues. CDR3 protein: CSARWLQGAPYEQYF. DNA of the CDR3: TGCAGTGCTAGGTGGTTACAGGGAGCCCCCTACGAGCAGTACTTC.

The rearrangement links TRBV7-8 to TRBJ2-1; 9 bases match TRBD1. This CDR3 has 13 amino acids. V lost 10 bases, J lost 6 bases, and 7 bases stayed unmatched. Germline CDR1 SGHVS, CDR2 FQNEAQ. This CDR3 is CATPGTGPNEQFF. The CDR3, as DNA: TGTGCCACCCCCGGGACAGGGCCCAATGAGCAGTTCTTC.

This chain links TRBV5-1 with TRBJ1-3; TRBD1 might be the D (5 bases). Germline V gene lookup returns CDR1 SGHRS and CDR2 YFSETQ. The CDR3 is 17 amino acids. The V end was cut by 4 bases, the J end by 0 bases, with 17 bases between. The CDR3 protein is CASSQGLLLDSGNTIYF. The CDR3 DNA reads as TGCGCCAGCAGCCAGGGACTCCTCTTAGACTCTGGAAACACCATATATTTT.

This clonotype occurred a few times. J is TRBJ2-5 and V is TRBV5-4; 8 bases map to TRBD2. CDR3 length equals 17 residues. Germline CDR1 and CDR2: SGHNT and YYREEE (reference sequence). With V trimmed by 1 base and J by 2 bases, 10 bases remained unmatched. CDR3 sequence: CASSLRRLARRQETQYF. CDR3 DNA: TGTGCCAGCAGCTTGAGGAGACTAGCGAGGAGACAAGAGACCCAGTACTTC.

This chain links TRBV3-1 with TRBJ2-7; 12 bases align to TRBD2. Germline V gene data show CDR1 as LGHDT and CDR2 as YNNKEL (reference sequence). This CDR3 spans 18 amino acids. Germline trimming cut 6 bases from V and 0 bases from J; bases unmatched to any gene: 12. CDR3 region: CASSPIPGLAGGSYEQYF. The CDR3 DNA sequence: TGTGCCAGCAGTCCTATCCCGGGACTAGCGGGCGGCTCCTACGAGCAGTACTTC.

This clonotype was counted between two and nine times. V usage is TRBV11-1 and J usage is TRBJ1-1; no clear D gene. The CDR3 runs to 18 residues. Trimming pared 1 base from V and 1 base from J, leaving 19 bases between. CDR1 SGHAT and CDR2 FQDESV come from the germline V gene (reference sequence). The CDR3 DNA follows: TGTGCCAGCAGCTTAGGGGCTCGTGGAAGGGCCAAGAACACTGAAGCTTTCTTT. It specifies CASSLGARGRAKNTEAFF.

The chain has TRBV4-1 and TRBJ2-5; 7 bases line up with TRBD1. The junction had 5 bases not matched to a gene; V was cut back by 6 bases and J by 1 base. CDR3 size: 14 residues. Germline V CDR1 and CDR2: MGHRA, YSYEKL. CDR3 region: CASSPGQAQETQYF. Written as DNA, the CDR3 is TGCGCCAGCAGTCCAGGACAGGCCCAAGAGACCCAGTACTTC.

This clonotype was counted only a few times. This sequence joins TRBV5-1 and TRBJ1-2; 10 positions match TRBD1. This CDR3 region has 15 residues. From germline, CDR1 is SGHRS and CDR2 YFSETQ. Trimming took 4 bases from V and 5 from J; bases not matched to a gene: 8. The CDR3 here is CASSTGQGSVYGYTF. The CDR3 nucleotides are TGCGCCAGCAGCACGGGACAGGGGAGTGTGTATGGCTACACCTTC.